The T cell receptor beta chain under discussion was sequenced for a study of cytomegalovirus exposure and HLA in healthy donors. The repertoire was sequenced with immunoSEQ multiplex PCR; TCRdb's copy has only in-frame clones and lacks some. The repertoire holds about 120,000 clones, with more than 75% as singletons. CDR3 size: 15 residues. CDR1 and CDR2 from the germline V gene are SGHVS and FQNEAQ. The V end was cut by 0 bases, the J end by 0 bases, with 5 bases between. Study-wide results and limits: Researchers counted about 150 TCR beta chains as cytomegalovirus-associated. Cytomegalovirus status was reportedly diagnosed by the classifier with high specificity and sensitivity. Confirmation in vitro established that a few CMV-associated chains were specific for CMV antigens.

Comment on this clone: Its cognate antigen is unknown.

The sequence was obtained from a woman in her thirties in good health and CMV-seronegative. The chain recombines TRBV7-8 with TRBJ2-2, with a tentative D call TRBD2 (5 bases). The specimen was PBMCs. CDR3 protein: CASSLARANTGELFF. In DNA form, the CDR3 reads TGTGCCAGCAGCTTAGCGCGGGCGAACACCGGGGAGCTGTTTTTT.